This T cell receptor (beta chain) was recovered during a study of shared clonotypes between healthy human individuals. Study results and limitations: Clonotype sharing among donors was thought likely to change with sequencing depth. For naive CD4 cells, 4% to 6% of clonotypes were shared across a few donors. When compared with the clonotypes that were shared by all four sorted-subset donors, the non-shared clonotypes turned out to have lower generation probabilities.

Sequencing was performed with immunoSEQ multiplex PCR; in TCRdb, only in-frame clones are kept and a portion is missing. The data show around 2.5 million clones, 80% to 95% seen once. V shed 2 bases and J shed 6 bases, with 10 bases lying between them. This CDR3 region has 13 residues. Turning to this clone: Its antigen is unknown.

This TCR came from a man aged 18 to 29 in good health. Some clones in this sample may be carry-over from other donors' samples. Sequenced sample: naive CD4+ T cells from PBMCs. Subset of the sample: CD45RA+ positively selected. V is TRBV23-1 and J is TRBJ1-1; no clear D gene. TRBV23-1 is recorded as an ORF, its role being uncertain. The CDR3, as DNA: TGCGCCAGCAGTCAAGTCCCGGACGCTGAAGCTTTCTTT. This gives the protein CASSQVPDAEAFF.